This T cell receptor beta chain was identified in a study of cytomegalovirus exposure and HLA in healthy donors. General study points: TCR association rates varied by HLA locus in a later analysis, with DRB1 highest and HLA-C lowest. Reported results showed that the classifier diagnosed cytomegalovirus status with high specificity and sensitivity. A later analysis linked a missense variant in DCLRE1C to the trimming of TCR beta V and J genes. A later analysis showed HLA-associated TCR beta chains outstripping equally common others in clonal expansion.

Germline CDR1 SGHKS, CDR2 YYEKEE (reference sequence). CDR3 length equals 13 residues. V was pared by 4 bases and J by 4 bases, with 9 bases between. In its sample, this clone was seen once. The antigen is not known. Primers included in the PCR were 60 Vbeta and 13 Jbeta primers. Profiling relied on immunoSEQ multiplex PCR, and the TCRdb table lists in-frame clones only, not all of them. The sample holds around 150,000 clones; 80% to 90% are singletons and the top ten take 4.5% to 6.5%. This rearrangement joins TRBV5-5 to TRBJ2-1; D call uncertain. The receptor was derived from a woman between 25 and 40 years old in good health and CMV-seronegative. Source material: PBMCs. The CDR3 loop is CASSEREYNEQFF. The CDR3 DNA reads TGTGCCAGCAGCGAGAGAGAGTACAATGAGCAGTTCTTC.